This T cell receptor (beta chain) emerged from a study of T cell responses to AZD1222 COVID-19 vaccine. Study results and limitations: Just six AZD1222 recipients were seropositive at baseline.

The CDR3 extends over 16 amino acids. The germline CDR1 and CDR2 sequences are MNHNY and SVGAGI (reference sequence). V gave up 1 base and J gave up 0 bases, with 13 bases separating them. For this clone: The target antigen is unknown.

The assay was immunoSEQ multiplex PCR, and TCRdb's table has in-frame clones only and misses some. The repertoire has about 120,000 clones, about 90% of them found once; the top ten carry roughly 1.5%. This sequence joins TRBV6-6 and TRBJ2-7, with D possibly matching TRBD2 (5 bases). Sequenced material: peripheral blood, taken 28 days after the second AZD1222 dose. This sequence originates from an adult who received the AZD1222 COVID-19 vaccine. CDR3 residues: CASSYLERESSYEQYF. Written as DNA, the CDR3 is TGTGCCAGCAGTTACTTAGAGAGGGAGTCCTCCTACGAGCAGTACTTC.